The 11 T cell receptor beta chains given below trace back to one sample, sequenced in a study of T-cell memory formation after mild COVID-19 (dated by TCRdb to the early 2020s). Library prep was done by 5' RACE. Sequencing relied on an Illumina NovaSeq 6000. Using fastp at Q25 and MiXCR, TCRdb reprocessed the public reads and kept productive beta chains. All rows with the same CDR3 protein become a single entry with the most common DNA and genes. The sample table records about 140,000 distinct CDR3 sequences; 6% to 6.5% of these occur just once. The ten top clones hold 2% to 2.5% of the sample. Material for sequencing was PBMCs or a T cell subset sorted from them (not recorded which). The receptors come from an adult woman who had mild COVID-19 (a few samples of this study predate the infection). The sample titles of this study are shuffled in the database, so cell type and time point are left out; the donor was told from shared clones.

The table lists this clonotype with a few counts. V gene TRBV19 combines with J gene TRBJ1-4; D is unresolved. In germline, CDR1 is LNHDA, CDR2 SQIVND (reference sequence). Trimming took off 7 bases at V and 7 bases at J, with 13 bases between the two ends. There are 13 residues in the CDR3. CDR3 sequence: CASKRGRAEKLFF. CDR3 DNA: TGTGCCAGTAAGAGAGGGCGTGCTGAAAAACTGTTTTTT.

This clonotype was counted at least ten times. V is TRBV12-3 or TRBV12-4 and J is TRBJ2-6; D is unresolved. This CDR3 has 15 residues. The germline V and J ends were trimmed by 2 bases and 2 bases, with 7 bases remaining between them. CDR3 residues: CASSLSGAGANVLTF. The CDR3 nucleotides are TGTGCCAGCAGTTTATCTGGGGCTGGGGCCAACGTCCTGACTTTC.

This clonotype was detected many times. The V gene is TRBV24-1, the J gene TRBJ2-5; D is perhaps TRBD2 (6 bases). CDR1 KGHDR and CDR2 SFDVKD come from the germline V gene. CDR3 length: 14 residues. V lost 6 bases to trimming and J lost 4 bases, with 14 bases between them. The DNA for the CDR3 is TGTGCCACCAGTTCTCGGAGGGGACGAGAGACCCAGTACTTC. As protein: CATSSRRGRETQYF.

Comments on this clonotype: A much larger clone differs from this one at a single base, so this may be a read error. The chain employs TRBV20-1 and TRBJ1-6; 8 positions match TRBD1. Germline lookup yields CDR1 DFQATT and CDR2 SNEGSKA (reference sequence). Unmatched junction bases numbered 9, after V lost 4 bases and J lost 7 bases. The CDR3 consists of 15 residues. The CDR3 spells CSATDRVIRNSPLHF. The DNA of the CDR3 is TGCAGTGCTACGGACAGGGTCATAAGGAATTCACCCCTCCACTTT.

CDR3 amino acids: CASRKLLDQPQHF. DNA of the CDR3: TGTGCCAGTAGAAAACTACTGGATCAGCCCCAGCATTTT. The chain is built from TRBV19 and TRBJ1-5; D is unresolved. Germline V gives CDR1 LNHDA, CDR2 SQIVND (reference sequence). V gave up 6 bases and J gave up 5 bases, with 11 bases separating them. The CDR3 length is 13 residues.

Regarding this clonotype: This may be a read error, as it is one base from a much larger clone. CDR3 region: CDSKEAGGTDTQYF. In DNA, the CDR3 is TGCGACAGCAAGGAAGCGGGGGGCACAGATACGCAGTATTTT. The J gene is TRBJ2-3, the V gene TRBV5-1; TRBD2 matches at 8 bases. Germline V lookup: CDR1 SGHRS, CDR2 YFSETQ. This CDR3 has 14 residues.

Only a few counts were recorded for this clonotype. J is TRBJ2-3 and V is TRBV19, with TRBD2 identical over 16 bases. After removal of 7 bases from V and 4 bases from J, the junction contained 8 bases not matched to a gene. The length of the CDR3 is 17 residues. Germline V CDR1 and CDR2: LNHDA, SQIVND (reference sequence). CDR3 DNA: TGTGCCAGTACCCCCGGGACTAGCGGGAGGGGGTCAGATACGCAGTATTTT. Translation gives CASTPGTSGRGSDTQYF.

In DNA form, the CDR3 reads TGCAGCGCCTTACATCCAGGACCCCATCTTGAAGCTTTCTTT. This codes for CSALHPGPHLEAFF. The chain employs TRBV29-1 and TRBJ1-1; D is ambiguous. The ends were cut back, 7 bases at V and 7 bases at J, with 22 bases in the middle. The CDR3 contains 14 residues. The germline CDR1 and CDR2 sequences are SQVTM and ANQGSEA.

V usage is TRBV7-2 and J usage is TRBJ1-2; D gene ambiguous. CDR3 length: 15 amino acids. Germline V CDR1 and CDR2: SGHTA, FQGNSA. The V end lost 5 bases, the J end lost 4 bases, and 17 bases lay between the germline ends. CDR3 in amino acids: CASSPDLPASYGYTF. CDR3 DNA sequence: TGTGCCAGCAGCCCCGATTTGCCGGCAAGCTATGGCTACACCTTC.

The genes are TRBV4-1 and TRBJ2-6, with D hard to call. The ends were cut back, 1 base at V and 0 bases at J, with 7 bases in the middle. This CDR3 is 16 amino acids long. Per the germline V gene, CDR1 is MGHRA and CDR2 is YSYEKL. The CDR3 sequence: CASSQGVNSGANVLTF. For the CDR3, the DNA is TGCGCCAGCAGCCAAGGGGTGAACTCTGGGGCCAACGTCCTGACTTTC.

This clonotype was seen many times. The chain couples TRBV19 to TRBJ2-7; 8 bases match TRBD2. The CDR3 loop spans 13 amino acids. J gave up 5 bases and V 4 bases, and 4 bases lay outside the gene matches. CDR1 is LNHDA and CDR2 is SQIVND in the germline V gene (reference sequence). CDR3 loop: CASSSGLADEQYF. The CDR3 DNA reads TGTGCCAGTAGTAGCGGACTAGCTGACGAGCAGTACTTC.